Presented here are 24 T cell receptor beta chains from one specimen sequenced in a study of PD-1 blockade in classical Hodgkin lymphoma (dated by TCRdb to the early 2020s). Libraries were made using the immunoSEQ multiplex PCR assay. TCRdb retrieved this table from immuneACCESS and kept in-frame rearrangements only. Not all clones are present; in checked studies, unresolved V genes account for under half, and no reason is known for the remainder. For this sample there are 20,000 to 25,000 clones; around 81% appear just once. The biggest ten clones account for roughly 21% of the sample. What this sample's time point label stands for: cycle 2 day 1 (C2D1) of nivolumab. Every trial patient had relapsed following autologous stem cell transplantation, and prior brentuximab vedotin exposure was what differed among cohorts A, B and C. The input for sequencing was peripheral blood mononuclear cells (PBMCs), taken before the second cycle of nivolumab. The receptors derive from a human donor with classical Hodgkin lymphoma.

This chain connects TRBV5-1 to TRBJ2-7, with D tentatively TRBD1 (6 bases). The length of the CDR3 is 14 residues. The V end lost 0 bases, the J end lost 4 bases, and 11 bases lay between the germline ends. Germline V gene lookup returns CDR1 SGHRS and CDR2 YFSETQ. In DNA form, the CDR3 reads TGCGCCAGCAGCTTGGTAGGACAGCGATACGAGCAGTACTTC. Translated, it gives CASSLVGQRYEQYF.

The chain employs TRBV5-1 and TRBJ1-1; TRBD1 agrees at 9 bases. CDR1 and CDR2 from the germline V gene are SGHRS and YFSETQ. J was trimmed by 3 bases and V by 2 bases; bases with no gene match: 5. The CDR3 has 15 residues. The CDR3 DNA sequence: TGCGCCAGCAGCTTACAGGGGGCGTCGTACACTGAAGCTTTCTTT. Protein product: CASSLQGASYTEAFF. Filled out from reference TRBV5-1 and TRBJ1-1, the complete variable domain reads KAGVTQTPRYLIKTRGQQVTLSCSPISGHRSVSWYQQTPGQGLQFLFEYFSETQRNKGNFPGRFSGRQFSNSRSEMNVSTLELGDSALYLCASSLQGASYTEAFFGQGTRLTVV.

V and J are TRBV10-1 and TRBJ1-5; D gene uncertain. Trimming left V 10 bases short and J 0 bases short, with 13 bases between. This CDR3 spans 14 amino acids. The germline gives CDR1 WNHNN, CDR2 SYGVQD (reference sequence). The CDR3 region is CANADTDSNQPQHF. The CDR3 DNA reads TGCGCCAACGCCGACACTGATAGCAATCAGCCCCAGCATTTT.

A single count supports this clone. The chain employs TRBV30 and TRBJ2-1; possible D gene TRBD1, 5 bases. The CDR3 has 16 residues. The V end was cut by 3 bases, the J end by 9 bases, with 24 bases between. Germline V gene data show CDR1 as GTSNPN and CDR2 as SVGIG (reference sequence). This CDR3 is CAWSPVVRLGRGEQFF. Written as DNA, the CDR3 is TGTGCCTGGAGCCCGGTTGTTCGGCTAGGAAGGGGTGAGCAGTTCTTC.

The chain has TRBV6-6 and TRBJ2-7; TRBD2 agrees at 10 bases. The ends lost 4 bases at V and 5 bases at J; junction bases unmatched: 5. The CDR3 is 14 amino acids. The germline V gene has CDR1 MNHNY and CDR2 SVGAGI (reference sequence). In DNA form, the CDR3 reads TGTGCCAGCAGTTTTAATCTAGCGGGAGACGAGCAGTACTTC. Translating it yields CASSFNLAGDEQYF.

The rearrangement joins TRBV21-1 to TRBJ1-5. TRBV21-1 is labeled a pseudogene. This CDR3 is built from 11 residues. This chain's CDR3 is CAPGGGQPQHF. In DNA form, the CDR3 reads TGTGCCCCCGGCGGGGGACAGCCCCAGCATTTT.

The CDR3 DNA reads TGCGCCAGCAGCCAAGACTTTCAGGGGGCTGGAGAGACCCAGTACTTC. Its protein is CASSQDFQGAGETQYF. This chain connects TRBV4-1 to TRBJ2-5; 8 bases are a match to TRBD1. V gave up 0 bases and J gave up 4 bases; unmatched junction bases: 7. Germline loops: CDR1 MGHRA, CDR2 YSYEKL. The CDR3 consists of 16 residues.

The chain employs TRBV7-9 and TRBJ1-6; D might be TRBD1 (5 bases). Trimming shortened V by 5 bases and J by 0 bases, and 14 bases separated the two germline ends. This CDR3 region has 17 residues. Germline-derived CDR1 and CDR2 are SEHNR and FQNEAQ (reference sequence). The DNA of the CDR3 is TGTGCCAGCAGCCATCCAGAGGGGAGCTCCTATAATTCACCCCTCCACTTT. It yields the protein CASSHPEGSSYNSPLHF.

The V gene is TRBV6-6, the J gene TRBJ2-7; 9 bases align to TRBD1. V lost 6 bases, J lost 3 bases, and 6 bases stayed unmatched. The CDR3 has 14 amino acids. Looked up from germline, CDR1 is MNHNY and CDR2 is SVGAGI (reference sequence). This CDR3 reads CASSWTGVNYEQYF. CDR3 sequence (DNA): TGTGCCAGCAGCTGGACAGGGGTAAACTACGAGCAGTACTTC.

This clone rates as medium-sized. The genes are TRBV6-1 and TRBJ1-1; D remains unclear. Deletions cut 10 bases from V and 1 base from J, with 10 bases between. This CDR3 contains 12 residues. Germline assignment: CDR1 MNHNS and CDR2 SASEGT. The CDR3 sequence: CAITDGNTEAFF. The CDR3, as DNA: TGTGCCATAACGGACGGGAACACTGAAGCTTTCTTT.

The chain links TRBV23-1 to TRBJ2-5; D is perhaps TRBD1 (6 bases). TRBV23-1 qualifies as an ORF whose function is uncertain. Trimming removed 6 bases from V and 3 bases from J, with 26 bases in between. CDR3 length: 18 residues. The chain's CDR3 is CASSHSRDTGTTEETQYF. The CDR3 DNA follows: TGCGCCAGCAGCCACTCTCGGGACACTGGGACAACCGAAGAGACCCAGTACTTC.

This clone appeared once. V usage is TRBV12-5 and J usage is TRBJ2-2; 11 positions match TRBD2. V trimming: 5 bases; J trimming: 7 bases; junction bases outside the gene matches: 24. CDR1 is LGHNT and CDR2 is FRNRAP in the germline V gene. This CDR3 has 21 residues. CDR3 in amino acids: CASGLTPGLAVKAGTSGELFF. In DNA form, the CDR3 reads TGTGCTAGTGGTCTAACCCCGGGACTAGCGGTCAAGGCGGGAACCAGCGGGGAGCTGTTTTTT. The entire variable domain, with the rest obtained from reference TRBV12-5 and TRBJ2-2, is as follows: DARVTQTPRHKVTEMGQEVTMRCQPILGHNTVFWYRQTMMQGLELLAYFRNRAPLDDSGMPKDRFSAEMPDATLATLKIQPSEPRDSAVYFCASGLTPGLAVKAGTSGELFFGEGSRLTVL.

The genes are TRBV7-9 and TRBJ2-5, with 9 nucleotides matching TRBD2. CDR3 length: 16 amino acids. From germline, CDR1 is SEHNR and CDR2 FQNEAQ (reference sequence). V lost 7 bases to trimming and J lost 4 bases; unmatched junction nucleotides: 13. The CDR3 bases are TGTGCCAGCAACACGCCAGGGCTAGCGGGAAGAGAGACCCAGTACTTC. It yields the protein CASNTPGLAGRETQYF.

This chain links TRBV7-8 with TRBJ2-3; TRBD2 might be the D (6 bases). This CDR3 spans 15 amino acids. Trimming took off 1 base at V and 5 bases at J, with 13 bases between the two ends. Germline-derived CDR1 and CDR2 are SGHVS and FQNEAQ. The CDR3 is CASSLDSSVRDTQYF. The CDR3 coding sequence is TGTGCCAGCAGCTTAGATTCTAGCGTGAGAGATACGCAGTATTTT.

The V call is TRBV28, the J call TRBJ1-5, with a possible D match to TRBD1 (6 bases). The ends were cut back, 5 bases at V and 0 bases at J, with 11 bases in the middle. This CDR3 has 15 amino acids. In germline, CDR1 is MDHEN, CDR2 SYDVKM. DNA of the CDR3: TGTGCCAGCAGTACAGGGACACATAGCAATCAGCCCCAGCATTTT. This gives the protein CASSTGTHSNQPQHF.

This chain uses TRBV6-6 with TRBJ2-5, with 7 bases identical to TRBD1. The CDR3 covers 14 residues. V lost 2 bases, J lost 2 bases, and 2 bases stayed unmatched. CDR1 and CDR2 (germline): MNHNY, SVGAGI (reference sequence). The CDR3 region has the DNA TGTGCCAGCAGTTACATGGGACAGCAAGAGACCCAGTACTTC. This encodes CASSYMGQQETQYF.

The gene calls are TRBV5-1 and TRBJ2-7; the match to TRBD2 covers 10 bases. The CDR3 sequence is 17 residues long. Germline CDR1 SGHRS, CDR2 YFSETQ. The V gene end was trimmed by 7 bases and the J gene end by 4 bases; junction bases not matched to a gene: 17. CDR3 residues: CASFPGGPGTSVYEQYF. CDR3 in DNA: TGCGCCAGCTTCCCGGGGGGTCCCGGGACTAGCGTGTACGAGCAGTACTTC.

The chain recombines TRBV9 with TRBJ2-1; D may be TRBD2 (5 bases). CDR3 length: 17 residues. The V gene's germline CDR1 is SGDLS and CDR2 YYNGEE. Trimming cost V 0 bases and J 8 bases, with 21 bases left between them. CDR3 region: CASSVATRMAEPYEQFF. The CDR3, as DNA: TGTGCCAGCAGCGTAGCTACTAGGATGGCAGAGCCGTATGAGCAGTTCTTC.

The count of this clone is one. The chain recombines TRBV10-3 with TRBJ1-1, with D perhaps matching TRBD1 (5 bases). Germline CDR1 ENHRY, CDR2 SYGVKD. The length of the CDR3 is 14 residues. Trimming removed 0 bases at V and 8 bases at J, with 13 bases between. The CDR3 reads CAISESGVRTEAFF. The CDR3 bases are TGTGCCATCAGTGAGTCGGGGGTGAGGACAGAAGCTTTCTTT.

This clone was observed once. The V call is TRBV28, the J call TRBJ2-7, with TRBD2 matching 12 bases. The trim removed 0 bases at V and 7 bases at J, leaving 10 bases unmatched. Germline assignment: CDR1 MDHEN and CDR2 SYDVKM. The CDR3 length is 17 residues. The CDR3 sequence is CASSLWSLAGGPGEQYF. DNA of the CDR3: TGTGCCAGCAGTTTATGGTCCCTAGCGGGAGGGCCGGGTGAGCAGTACTTC.

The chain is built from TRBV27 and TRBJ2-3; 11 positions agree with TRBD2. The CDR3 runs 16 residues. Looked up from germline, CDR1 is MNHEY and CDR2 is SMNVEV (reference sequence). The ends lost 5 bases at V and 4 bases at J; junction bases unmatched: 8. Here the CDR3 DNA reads TGTGCCAGCAGTGCAGAACCGGGACTAGCGGCAGATACGCAGTATTTT. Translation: CASSAEPGLAADTQYF.

CDR3 sequence (DNA): TGTGCCAGCAGCTTATGGCTAGGGTCCTACGAGCAGTACTTC. It is translated as CASSLWLGSYEQYF. The chain carries TRBV7-2 and TRBJ2-7; D is undetermined. The CDR3 consists of 14 residues. V dropped 2 bases and J dropped 1 base, with 9 bases sitting between them. The germline V gene encodes CDR1 SGHTA and CDR2 FQGNSA.

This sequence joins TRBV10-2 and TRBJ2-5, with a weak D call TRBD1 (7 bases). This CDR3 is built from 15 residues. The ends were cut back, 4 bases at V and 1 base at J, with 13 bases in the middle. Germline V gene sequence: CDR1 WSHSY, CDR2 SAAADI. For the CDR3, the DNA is TGCGCCAGCAGTGTTCAGGGGGGTCCCCAAGAGACCCAGTACTTC. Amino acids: CASSVQGGPQETQYF.

The CDR3 loop reads CASSDTSGSSTDTQYF. DNA for the CDR3: TGTGCCAGCAGCGACACTAGCGGTTCTAGCACAGATACGCAGTATTTT. This chain links TRBV7-7 with TRBJ2-3; 8 nucleotides match TRBD2. J lost 0 bases, V lost 5 bases, and 7 bases had no gene match. This CDR3 region has 16 residues. Germline V gives CDR1 SSHAT, CDR2 FNYEAQ (reference sequence).